This entry lists 30 T cell receptor beta chains sequenced from one sample in a study of T cells after yellow fever vaccination. TCRdb processed the 5' RACE reads anew with MiXCR; each CDR3 protein has one entry. The sample lists about 350,000 distinct CDR3 sequences; about 4% were seen once. This specimen was PBMCs, taken 5 days after the yellow fever booster vaccination. These receptors all come from a man aged 18-30 years who received the YFV17D yellow fever vaccine.

This clonotype came up a few times. The chain links TRBV20-1 to TRBJ2-7, with D possibly matching TRBD1 (5 bases). V was cut by 7 bases and J by 2 bases, with 9 bases left in between. Germline V CDR1 and CDR2: DFQATT, SNEGSKA (reference sequence). This CDR3 contains 11 residues. CDR3: CSVPTAYEQYV. The CDR3 DNA is TGCAGTGTCCCGACAGCCTACGAGCAGTACGTC.

The sample holds a few counts of this clonotype. The rearrangement uses TRBV24-1 and TRBJ1-1; a weak D match, TRBD1 (5 bases). The germline V gene has CDR1 KGHDR and CDR2 SFDVKD. The CDR3 length is 13 residues. The V end was cut by 6 bases, the J end by 2 bases, with 9 bases between. CDR3 sequence: CATSSDRNTEAFF. The CDR3 bases are TGTGCCACCAGTTCCGACAGAAACACTGAAGCTTTCTTT.

This clonotype has only a few counts. The chain couples TRBV10-3 to TRBJ2-1, with D tentatively TRBD1 (5 bases). The CDR3 is 18 residues long. Germline V lookup: CDR1 ENHRY, CDR2 SYGVKD. The V and J ends lost 0 bases and 0 bases respectively, with 15 bases between them. CDR3 amino acids: CAISESTLGRDSYNEQFF. For the CDR3, the DNA is TGTGCCATCAGTGAGTCGACTCTAGGCAGGGACTCCTACAATGAGCAGTTCTTC.

The rearrangement joins TRBV19 to TRBJ2-7, with 10 bases lining up with TRBD1. Germline V gene data show CDR1 as LNHDA and CDR2 as SQIVND (reference sequence). J was trimmed by 4 bases and V by 3 bases; bases with no gene match: 3. The length of the CDR3 is 14 residues. The CDR3 protein is CASSIGTGAYEQYF. CDR3 nucleotide sequence: TGTGCCAGTAGTATTGGGACAGGGGCGTACGAGCAGTACTTC.

The table lists this clonotype with many counts. The chain combines TRBV6-2 or TRBV6-3 with TRBJ2-7; the D gene is possibly TRBD1 (6 bases). Germline-derived CDR1 and CDR2 are MNHEY and SVGEGT. Trimming left V 2 bases short and J 3 bases short, with 8 bases between. This CDR3 is 13 amino acids long. The CDR3 loop reads CASSYRDNYEQYF. CDR3 nucleotide sequence: TGTGCCAGCAGTTACCGGGACAACTACGAGCAGTACTTC.

This clonotype was found a few times. This chain connects TRBV3-1 to TRBJ1-5; no reliable D call. V was trimmed by 3 bases and J by 4 bases, leaving 13 bases between them. This CDR3 is 15 amino acids long. Per germline, CDR1 LGHDT and CDR2 YNNKEL (reference sequence). The CDR3, as DNA: TGTGCCAGCAGCCATGGCAGTTGGGAAAATCAGCCCCAGCATTTT. Amino acids: CASSHGSWENQPQHF.

This clonotype was seen more than once but under ten times. The chain carries TRBV11-2 and TRBJ2-2; tentative D call: TRBD1 (6 bases). The CDR3 consists of 16 residues. V dropped 2 bases and J dropped 3 bases, with 13 bases sitting between them. Germline V gene data show CDR1 as SGHAT and CDR2 as FQNNGV. In DNA form, the CDR3 reads TGTGCCAGCAGCTTAAGTGGCAGGGGCCACACCGGGGAGCTGTTTTTT. Translating it yields CASSLSGRGHTGELFF.

This clonotype was counted between two and nine times. The chain couples TRBV4-3 to TRBJ2-3; D is unclear. Germline-derived CDR1 and CDR2 are LGHNA and YSLEER. CDR3 length equals 14 residues. V was clipped by 3 bases and J by 4 bases, with 11 bases between them. The CDR3 sequence: CASSQGNGPDTQYF. The CDR3 coding sequence is TGCGCCAGCAGCCAGGGTAACGGGCCAGATACGCAGTATTTT.

This clonotype turned up a few times. The genes are TRBV7-2 and TRBJ2-1; perhaps D is TRBD1 or TRBD2 (5 bases each). CDR3 length: 15 residues. Trimming took off 1 base at V and 7 bases at J, with 14 bases between the two ends. Germline values: CDR1 SGHTA, CDR2 FQGNSA. The CDR3: CASSLEAAGANEQFF. CDR3 sequence (DNA): TGTGCCAGCAGCTTAGAAGCTGCCGGGGCAAATGAGCAGTTCTTC.

This clonotype was counted only a few times. The rearrangement joins TRBV6-6 to TRBJ1-6, with a weak D call TRBD1 (6 bases). Trimming pared 1 base from V and 8 bases from J, leaving 18 bases between. Looked up from germline, CDR1 is MNHNY and CDR2 is SVGAGI (reference sequence). The CDR3 runs to 17 residues. CDR3 in amino acids: CASSYFTGTGGDSPLHF. CDR3 nucleotides: TGTGCCAGCAGTTACTTTACAGGGACGGGCGGCGATTCACCCCTCCACTTT.

The V call is TRBV20-1, the J call TRBJ2-7; D is possibly TRBD2 (5 bases). Germline V gene data show CDR1 as DFQATT and CDR2 as SNEGSKA (reference sequence). Trimming took 0 bases from V and 5 from J, leaving 11 bases between them. The CDR3 contains 13 residues. CDR3 DNA sequence: TGCAGTGCTAGAGAGGGGAGTACCCACGAGCAGTACTTC. This translates into CSAREGSTHEQYF.

The J gene is TRBJ1-1, the V gene TRBV13; D is undetermined. Germline V gives CDR1 PRHDT, CDR2 FYEKMQ (reference sequence). The CDR3 sequence is 13 residues long. Trimming cost V 0 bases and J 8 bases, with 10 bases left between them. As DNA, the CDR3 is TGTGCCAGCAGCTTAGGTGCGGCGCGCGAAGCTTTCTTT. Protein sequence: CASSLGAAREAFF.

This clonotype came up a few times. The chain joins TRBV6-5 to TRBJ2-5; D is ambiguous. CDR1 and CDR2 (germline): MNHEY, SVGAGI. The CDR3 covers 11 residues. Trimming cost V 4 bases and J 6 bases, with 6 bases left between them. The DNA for the CDR3 is TGTGCCAGCAGTTTTCAGAAGACCCAGTACTTC. Protein product: CASSFQKTQYF.

The chain recombines TRBV7-2 with TRBJ2-3; D remains ambiguous. The V end lost 1 base, the J end lost 10 bases, and 12 bases lay between the germline ends. The CDR3 extends over 13 amino acids. Germline values: CDR1 SGHTA, CDR2 FQGNSA. CDR3 residues: CASSLGVLIPQYF. In DNA form, the CDR3 reads TGTGCCAGCAGCTTAGGCGTCCTTATCCCGCAGTATTTT. Together with reference TRBV7-2 and TRBJ2-3, the CDR3 gives the full variable domain: GAGVSQSPSNKVTEKGKDVELRCDPISGHTALYWYRQSLGQGLEFLIYFQGNSAPDKSGLPSDRFSAERTGGSVSTLTIQRTQQEDSAVYLCASSLGVLIPQYFGPGTRLTVL.

This clonotype showed up just a few times. This sequence joins TRBV4-1 and TRBJ2-3; possibly TRBD2 for D (6 bases). Germline V gene data show CDR1 as MGHRA and CDR2 as YSYEKL. V was cut by 6 bases and J by 2 bases, with 21 bases left in between. The length of the CDR3 is 17 residues. CDR3 in amino acids: CASSKQMTGLDTDTQYF. In DNA, the CDR3 is TGCGCCAGCAGTAAACAAATGACGGGACTTGACACAGATACGCAGTATTTT.

This chain joins TRBV6-5 and TRBJ2-1; 9 bases agree with TRBD2. The V and J ends lost 6 bases and 7 bases, in that order; junction bases with no gene match: 10. Germline V gene data show CDR1 as MNHEY and CDR2 as SVGAGI. This CDR3 is built from 15 residues. CDR3 coding DNA: TGTGCCAGCAGCGAAGCGGGGGGAAGATCGAATGAGCAGTTCTTC. Protein: CASSEAGGRSNEQFF.

The gene calls are TRBV4-1 and TRBJ2-7; no reliable D call. The germline V gene encodes CDR1 MGHRA and CDR2 YSYEKL. Trimming shortened V by 0 bases and J by 3 bases, and 9 bases separated the two germline ends. The CDR3 spans 14 residues. The CDR3 protein is CASSQEFEDYEQYV. CDR3 bases: TGCGCCAGCAGCCAAGAGTTCGAGGACTACGAGCAGTACGTC.

The chain joins TRBV7-9 to TRBJ1-4; no reliable D call. The V end lost 3 bases, the J end lost 7 bases, and 3 bases lay between the germline ends. The CDR3 is 11 residues long. Looked up from germline, CDR1 is SEHNR and CDR2 is FQNEAQ (reference sequence). The CDR3 nucleotides read TGTGCCAGCAGCTTGTTTGAAAAACTGTTTTTT. The encoded protein is CASSLFEKLFF.

This clonotype was counted a few times. The chain is built from TRBV27 and TRBJ2-5; D is perhaps TRBD2 (6 bases). Germline V gene data show CDR1 as MNHEY and CDR2 as SMNVEV (reference sequence). This CDR3 has 14 residues. The V and J ends lost 5 bases and 5 bases respectively, with 15 bases between them. In nucleotides, the CDR3 is TGTGCCAGCAGTCCGTCTATAGCGGTGGAGACCCAGTACTTC. Translating gives CASSPSIAVETQYF.

The table lists this clonotype with many counts. This sequence joins TRBV6-5 and TRBJ1-2; 7 bases match TRBD1. Germline CDR1 reads MNHEY; CDR2 reads SVGAGI. With 0 bases clipped from V and 4 bases from J, the junction kept 5 bases outside the gene matches. CDR3 length equals 15 residues. CDR3 amino acids: CASSYSPQGTYGYTF. CDR3 coding DNA: TGTGCCAGCAGTTACTCGCCACAGGGGACCTATGGCTACACCTTC.

The chain combines TRBV7-8 with TRBJ2-1; 13 positions agree with TRBD2. Unmatched junction bases numbered 14, after V lost 5 bases and J lost 7 bases. Germline V gene sequence: CDR1 SGHVS, CDR2 FQNEAQ. The CDR3 consists of 18 residues. The CDR3 sequence is CASSLRLAGGSSYNEQFF. CDR3 DNA: TGTGCCAGCAGCCTCCGACTAGCGGGGGGTTCGTCTTATAATGAGCAGTTCTTC.

The chain employs TRBV7-8 and TRBJ2-6, with D hard to call. CDR1 and CDR2 (germline): SGHVS, FQNEAQ. CDR3 length: 13 amino acids. V lost 8 bases and J 0 bases, leaving 5 bases between the germline ends. CDR3 loop: CASAISGANVLTF. The CDR3 bases are TGTGCCAGCGCTATCTCTGGGGCCAACGTCCTGACTTTC.

V gene TRBV5-4 combines with J gene TRBJ1-1, with D possibly matching TRBD1 (5 bases). V was clipped by 2 bases and J by 6 bases, with 11 bases between them. The CDR3 has 13 residues. Germline CDR1 SGHNT, CDR2 YYREEE (reference sequence). This chain's CDR3 is CASSFGANAEAFF. The CDR3 nucleotides are TGTGCCAGCAGCTTTGGGGCCAACGCTGAAGCTTTCTTT.

This clonotype was seen more than once but under ten times. The chain couples TRBV5-1 to TRBJ1-1; no reliable D call. The CDR3 totals 14 residues. In germline, CDR1 is SGHRS, CDR2 YFSETQ. The V and J ends lost 4 bases and 1 base respectively, with 11 bases between them. The CDR3 DNA follows: TGCGCCAGCAGCCCCGTAGGAGGGAACACTGAAGCTTTCTTT. The encoded protein is CASSPVGGNTEAFF.

In this sample, this clonotype turned up many times. The J gene is TRBJ1-2, the V gene TRBV27, with D unresolved. This CDR3 is 13 amino acids long. Germline V gene sequence: CDR1 MNHEY, CDR2 SMNVEV (reference sequence). The V end lost 8 bases, the J end lost 8 bases, and 18 bases lay between the germline ends. This CDR3 reads CASRTTARHGYTF. The CDR3 bases are TGTGCCAGCCGCACGACTGCTCGCCACGGCTACACCTTC.

This clonotype was seen more than once but under ten times. The chain uses TRBV5-1 and TRBJ1-1, with D unclear. Trimming stripped 4 bases from V and 7 bases from J, with 23 bases between. Germline V gene sequence: CDR1 SGHRS, CDR2 YFSETQ. The CDR3 runs to 16 residues. Here the CDR3 reads CASSPRVSASQDEAFF. CDR3 in DNA: TGCGCCAGCAGCCCCCGGGTGTCGGCCAGCCAAGATGAAGCTTTCTTT.

This chain joins TRBV30 and TRBJ1-6; weak D call: TRBD1 (6 bases). Germline V lookup: CDR1 GTSNPN, CDR2 SVGIG (reference sequence). V gave up 1 base and J gave up 4 bases, with 11 bases separating them. The CDR3 loop spans 15 amino acids. CDR3 protein: CAWSGGTRYNSPLHF. The CDR3 nucleotides read TGTGCCTGGAGTGGGGGGACACGGTATAATTCACCCCTCCACTTT.

This clonotype showed up just a few times. The genes are TRBV6-2 or TRBV6-3 and TRBJ2-3; no clear D. Germline CDR1 is MNHEY and CDR2 is SVGEGT. The CDR3 totals 18 residues. Between the trimmed V and J ends, which lost 2 bases and 1 base, there was a span of 19 bases. The CDR3 sequence: CASSYGSAFSTRTDTQYF. The CDR3 region has the DNA TGTGCCAGCAGTTACGGGTCGGCTTTTTCAACCCGCACAGATACGCAGTATTTT.

This sequence joins TRBV15 and TRBJ1-3; D is unclear. The CDR3 extends over 16 amino acids. Per germline, CDR1 LNHNV and CDR2 YYDKDF (reference sequence). V lost 0 bases and J lost 0, with 9 bases in between. The DNA of the CDR3 is TGTGCCACCAGCAGAGATCACGGAGCCTCTGGAAACACCATATATTTT. Amino acids: CATSRDHGASGNTIYF.

This clonotype was recorded many times. The chain couples TRBV4-1 to TRBJ2-3; tentatively, D is TRBD1 (5 bases). Trimming took 6 bases from V and 0 from J, leaving 16 bases between them. CDR1 is MGHRA, CDR2 YSYEKL, per germline. CDR3 length equals 16 residues. The CDR3 nucleotides read TGCGCCAGCAGTTTTGAGCAAGGGGCTAGCACAGATACGCAGTATTTT. It translates to CASSFEQGASTDTQYF.